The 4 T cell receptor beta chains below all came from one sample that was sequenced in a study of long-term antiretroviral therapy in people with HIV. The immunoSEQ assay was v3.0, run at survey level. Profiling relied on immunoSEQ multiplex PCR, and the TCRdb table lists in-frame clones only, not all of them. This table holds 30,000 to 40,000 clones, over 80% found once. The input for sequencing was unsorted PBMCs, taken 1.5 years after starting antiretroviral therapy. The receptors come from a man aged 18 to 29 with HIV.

The CDR3 bases are TGTGCCAGCAGTCGTAGCGGGAGTATTATGGGGAACGAGCAGTACTTC. Residues: CASSRSGSIMGNEQYF. The chain combines TRBV5-5 with TRBJ2-7, with 9 bases that match TRBD2. With V trimmed by 5 bases and J by 5 bases, 14 bases remained unmatched. Germline V gene lookup returns CDR1 SGHKS and CDR2 YYEKEE (reference sequence). The CDR3 covers 16 residues.

The CDR3 nucleotides read TGTGCCAGCAGGCGGGACAGCACAGATACGCAGTATTTT. It encodes CASRRDSTDTQYF. V gene TRBV7-3 combines with J gene TRBJ2-3; tentatively, D is TRBD2 (6 bases). This CDR3 contains 13 residues. V lost 6 bases and J lost 0, with 7 bases in between. Germline V gives CDR1 SGHTA, CDR2 FQGTGA. Drawing the rest from reference TRBV7-3 and TRBJ2-3, the complete variable domain is GAGVSQTPSNKVTEKGKYVELRCDPISGHTALYWYRQSLGQGPEFLIYFQGTGAADDSGLPNDRFFAVRPEGSVSTLKIQRTERGDSAVYLCASRRDSTDTQYFGPGTRLTVL.

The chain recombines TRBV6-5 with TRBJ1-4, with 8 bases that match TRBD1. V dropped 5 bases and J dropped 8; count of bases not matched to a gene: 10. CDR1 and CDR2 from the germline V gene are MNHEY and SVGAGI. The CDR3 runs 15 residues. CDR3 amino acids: CASSADRGLGEKLFF. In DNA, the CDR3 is TGTGCCAGCAGTGCTGACAGGGGACTAGGAGAAAAACTGTTTTTT.

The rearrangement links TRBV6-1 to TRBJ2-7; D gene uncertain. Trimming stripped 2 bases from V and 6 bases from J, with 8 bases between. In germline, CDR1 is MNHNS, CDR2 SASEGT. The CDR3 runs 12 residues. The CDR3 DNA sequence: TGTGCCAGCAGTGAAATCCTAACCGAGCAGTACTTC. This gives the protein CASSEILTEQYF.